These 18 T cell receptor beta chains came from one sample sequenced in a study of blood T cell repertoires in COVID-19. Profiling relied on immunoSEQ multiplex PCR, and the TCRdb table lists in-frame clones only, not all of them. The table has about 140,000 clones, approximately 81% seen once. Material: peripheral blood. Every receptor here comes from a human donor with acute or convalescent COVID-19. The donor label of this sample is uncertain.

The chain recombines TRBV5-4 with TRBJ2-7; 7 bases match TRBD2. The junction had 10 bases not matched to a gene; V was cut back by 4 bases and J by 3 bases. The CDR3 has 15 residues. Germline CDR1 reads SGHNT; CDR2 reads YYREEE (reference sequence). In DNA, the CDR3 is TGTGCCAGCAGCCAGGGACTAAATCGAGACTACGAGCAGTACTTC. This gives the protein CASSQGLNRDYEQYF.

The CDR3 bases are TGTGCCATCAGTGAACCAGGGAGGCCGAACACCGGGGAGCTGTTTTTT. The encoded protein is CAISEPGRPNTGELFF. The chain carries TRBV10-3 and TRBJ2-2; possibly TRBD2 for D (6 bases). CDR3 size: 16 residues. Germline CDR1 reads ENHRY; CDR2 reads SYGVKD. Trimming removed 3 bases from V and 0 bases from J, with 11 bases in between.

The gene calls are TRBV5-1 and TRBJ2-1; TRBD2 matches 9 bases. Germline V gene data show CDR1 as SGHRS and CDR2 as YFSETQ. Germline trimming cut 3 bases from V and 6 bases from J; bases unmatched to any gene: 4. CDR3 length: 14 amino acids. The CDR3 DNA follows: TGCGCCAGCAGCTGGGGACTAGCTTCCAATGAGCAGTTCTTC. Protein: CASSWGLASNEQFF.

The chain joins TRBV9 to TRBJ1-2, with a possible D match to TRBD1 (5 bases). The CDR3 contains 17 residues. V lost 5 bases to trimming and J lost 0 bases, with 20 bases between them. Germline-derived CDR1 and CDR2 are SGDLS and YYNGEE. The CDR3 nucleotides are TGTGCCAGCAGTGTTGGGGCAGGGATTCTTACTAACTATGGCTACACCTTC. Translation gives CASSVGAGILTNYGYTF.

The chain recombines TRBV4-3 with TRBJ1-1, with D possibly TRBD1 on 5 matching bases. Germline V lookup: CDR1 LGHNA, CDR2 YSLEER. The V end was cut by 3 bases, the J end by 3 bases, with 20 bases between. This CDR3 region has 17 residues. The CDR3 is CASSHLAGGKTDTEAFF. The CDR3, as DNA: TGCGCCAGCAGCCACCTTGCGGGGGGGAAAACCGACACTGAAGCTTTCTTT.

This clone has a single count. The V call is TRBV6-1, the J call TRBJ2-5; no definite D call. V lost 3 bases and J 6 bases, leaving 14 bases between the germline ends. There are 14 residues in the CDR3. From germline, CDR1 is MNHNS and CDR2 SASEGT. CDR3 sequence reads: CASSEVRFRKTQYF. The CDR3 coding sequence is TGTGCCAGCAGTGAGGTTCGGTTTCGTAAGACCCAGTACTTC.

The gene calls are TRBV19 and TRBJ1-2; TRBD1 aligns across 9 bases. Per the germline V gene, CDR1 is LNHDA and CDR2 is SQIVND (reference sequence). Trimming removed 8 bases from V and 0 bases from J; junction bases left unmatched: 10. The CDR3 extends over 16 amino acids. The CDR3 nucleotides read TGTGCCAGTTGGGGGACCGGGACAGGGCCTAACTATGGCTACACCTTC. Translating it yields CASWGTGTGPNYGYTF.

V gene TRBV6-5 combines with J gene TRBJ1-1; D gene uncertain. Germline V gene data show CDR1 as MNHEY and CDR2 as SVGAGI. The germline V and J ends were trimmed by 7 bases and 6 bases, with 21 bases remaining between them. This CDR3 is 15 amino acids long. CDR3 bases: TGTGCCAGCAAGGTGAATTGGCGGGGTTTGGCTGAAGCTTTCTTT. It translates to CASKVNWRGLAEAFF.

The V and J genes are TRBV21-1 and TRBJ1-1; TRBD1 is taken as the D call from the table, unchecked against the DNA. TRBV21-1 corresponds to a pseudogene. This CDR3 has 15 residues. Written as DNA, the CDR3 is TGTGCCAGCAGCATGGTTCGACAGGGGGCTACTGAAGCTTTCTTT. Amino acids: CASSMVRQGATEAFF.

This clone occurred a few times. The rearrangement joins TRBV19 to TRBJ1-3; 7 positions agree with TRBD1. This CDR3 region has 18 residues. The ends lost 3 bases at V and 4 bases at J; junction bases unmatched: 15. CDR1 is LNHDA and CDR2 is SQIVND in the germline V gene (reference sequence). This CDR3 reads CASSIGSLRQGRGNTIYF. The CDR3 region has the DNA TGTGCCAGTAGTATCGGGTCGCTCAGACAGGGCAGAGGAAACACCATATATTTT.

The J gene is TRBJ1-5, the V gene TRBV2; no clear D. Germline CDR1 reads SNHLY; CDR2 reads FYNNEI. V was shortened by 5 bases and J by 2 bases, with 10 bases between the two germline ends. The CDR3 runs to 14 residues. In nucleotides, the CDR3 is TGTGCCAGCAGTCTCGTAGGAGGCAATCAGCCCCAGCATTTT. Translating it yields CASSLVGGNQPQHF.

The chain carries TRBV19 and TRBJ1-4; 8 positions match TRBD1. J gave up 8 bases and V 5 bases, and 10 bases lay outside the gene matches. Germline-derived CDR1 and CDR2 are LNHDA and SQIVND (reference sequence). This CDR3 has 15 residues. For the CDR3, the DNA is TGTGCCAGTAGTGTCTTCGGACAGGGTGGGGAAAAACTGTTTTTT. Amino acids: CASSVFGQGGEKLFF.

The V and J genes are TRBV7-8 and TRBJ1-5; a possible D gene is TRBD1 (6 bases). Germline CDR1 is SGHVS and CDR2 is FQNEAQ. The V end lost 5 bases, the J end lost 0 bases, and 14 bases lay between the germline ends. The CDR3 sequence is 16 residues long. CDR3 sequence reads: CASSLTGDYSNQPQHF. In DNA form, the CDR3 reads TGTGCCAGCAGCCTGACAGGCGATTATAGCAATCAGCCCCAGCATTTT. The whole variable domain, remainder taken from reference TRBV7-8 and TRBJ1-5, is GAGVSQSPRYKVAKRGQDVALRCDPISGHVSLFWYQQALGQGPEFLTYFQNEAQLDKSGLPSDRFFAERPEGSVSTLKIQRTQQEDSAVYLCASSLTGDYSNQPQHFGDGTRLSIL.

The rearrangement uses TRBV6-5 and TRBJ2-1; TRBD2 aligns across 10 bases. V dropped 2 bases and J dropped 12; count of bases not matched to a gene: 13. This CDR3 comprises 16 residues. From germline, CDR1 is MNHEY and CDR2 SVGAGI. The CDR3, as DNA: TGTGCCAGCAGTTACAAGGCCAGCGGGAGGGCACGTGGGCAGTTCTTC. It specifies CASSYKASGRARGQFF.

This chain links TRBV6-4 with TRBJ2-1; TRBD1 matches 10 bases. The CDR3 length is 14 residues. With 6 bases clipped from V and 9 bases from J, the junction kept 8 bases outside the gene matches. CDR1 and CDR2 from the germline V gene are MRHNA and SNTAGT. In DNA, the CDR3 is TGTGCCAGCAGCACCGAGACAGGGGGCGGTGAGCAGTTCTTC. Translating it yields CASSTETGGGEQFF.

The chain combines TRBV7-8 with TRBJ1-2; TRBD1 matches at 10 bases. The ends lost 5 bases at V and 12 bases at J; junction bases unmatched: 9. CDR1 is SGHVS, CDR2 FQNEAQ, per germline. The length of the CDR3 is 13 residues. Written as DNA, the CDR3 is TGTGCCAGCAGCGAAAGGGACAGGGGCGGTAACACCTTC. As protein: CASSERDRGGNTF.

This clone came up once. The chain joins TRBV5-6 to TRBJ2-1, with 7 bases fitting TRBD1. V trimming: 5 bases; J trimming: 5 bases; junction bases outside the gene matches: 7. Per the germline V gene, CDR1 is SGHDT and CDR2 is YYEEEE. CDR3 length equals 14 residues. The CDR3: CASRLVDRNNEQFF. The CDR3 DNA is TGTGCCAGCAGACTTGTGGACAGGAACAATGAGCAGTTCTTC.

The rearrangement links TRBV24-1 to TRBJ2-1; a possible D gene is TRBD2 (5 bases). The CDR3 totals 16 residues. Germline CDR1 and CDR2: KGHDR and SFDVKD. With 3 bases removed from V and 5 bases from J, the gap between germline ends came to 16 bases. The CDR3 is CATSDPRTQYNNEQFF. For the CDR3, the DNA is TGTGCCACCAGTGATCCGCGGACTCAGTATAACAATGAGCAGTTCTTC.